This TCR beta chain was identified in a study of CD8 T cells in Susac syndrome. High-throughput TCR beta sequencing covered peripheral CD8+ and CD4+ T cells. Both CD4+ and CD8+ T cells were negatively isolated, and TEMRA cells underwent FACS enrichment. A quantity of about 0.45 to 1 ug RNA underwent reverse transcription using random hexamers. Multiplex immunoSEQ PCR targeted 54 Vbeta and 13 Jbeta TCR beta segments. TCRdb reprocessed the immunoSEQ multiplex PCR reads via MiXCR and lists one record per CDR3 protein. The repertoire holds more than 200,000 distinct CDR3 sequences, with 80% to 95% as singletons. This clonotype was picked up one time. This CDR3 contains 15 residues. Germline CDR1 reads KGHDR; CDR2 reads SFDVKD. V lost 3 bases and J 2 bases, leaving 12 bases between the germline ends.

The sequence came from a human donor with multiple sclerosis. The sequencing sample was made of CD4+ T cells from PBMCs. The chain uses TRBV24-1 and TRBJ2-5; D is uncertain. The CDR3: CATSDAARAQETQYF. CDR3 nucleotides: TGTGCCACCAGTGATGCTGCTAGGGCTCAAGAGACCCAGTACTTC.